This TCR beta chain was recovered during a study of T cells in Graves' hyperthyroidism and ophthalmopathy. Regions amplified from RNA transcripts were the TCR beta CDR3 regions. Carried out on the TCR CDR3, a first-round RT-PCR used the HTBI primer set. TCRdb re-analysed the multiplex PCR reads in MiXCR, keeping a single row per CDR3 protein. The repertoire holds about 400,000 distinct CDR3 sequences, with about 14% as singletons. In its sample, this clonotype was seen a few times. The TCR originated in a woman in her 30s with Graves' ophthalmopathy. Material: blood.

The chain's CDR3 is CATSRAAGAAGELFF. DNA for the CDR3: TGTGCCACCAGCAGAGCGGCAGGGGCGGCCGGGGAGCTGTTTTTT. The chain uses TRBV15 and TRBJ2-2; weak D call: TRBD1 (6 bases). CDR3 size: 15 residues. With 1 base removed from V and 6 bases from J, the gap between germline ends came to 12 bases. CDR1 is LNHNV and CDR2 is YYDKDF in the germline V gene (reference sequence).